This TCR beta chain appears in the sequencing data of a study of T cells in Graves' hyperthyroidism and ophthalmopathy. The CDR3 totals 15 residues. Looked up from germline, CDR1 is SEHNR and CDR2 is FQNEAQ (reference sequence). Deletions cut 3 bases from V and 0 bases from J, with 11 bases between. Researchers amplified the TCR beta CDR3 regions from RNA transcripts. RT-PCR in the first round (using the HTBI primer set) targeted the TCR CDR3. Using its own MiXCR run on the multiplex PCR reads, TCRdb lists one record per CDR3 protein. The table records approximately 610,000 distinct CDR3 sequences, 14% to 15% of them present only once. Points on this clonotype: Its target is not known.

A NOSPECS grade of at least 4, a Clinical Activity Score of at least 3 and duration under 3 months were recorded in ophthalmopathy patients. Fresh peripheral blood, roughly 9.8 ml of it, supplied the PBMCs. Study results and limitations: Also found in blood were most expanded thyroid clonotypes above 0.001. The model identified upcoming ophthalmopathy a median roughly 6.5 months ahead of onset.

Sequencing was done on a sample of blood. The TCR sequence derives from a middle-aged woman with Graves' ophthalmopathy. V gene TRBV7-9 combines with J gene TRBJ1-1; D is undetermined. CDR3 loop: CASSFTVPMNTEAFF. The CDR3 nucleotides read TGTGCCAGCAGCTTTACGGTCCCGATGAACACTGAAGCTTTCTTT.